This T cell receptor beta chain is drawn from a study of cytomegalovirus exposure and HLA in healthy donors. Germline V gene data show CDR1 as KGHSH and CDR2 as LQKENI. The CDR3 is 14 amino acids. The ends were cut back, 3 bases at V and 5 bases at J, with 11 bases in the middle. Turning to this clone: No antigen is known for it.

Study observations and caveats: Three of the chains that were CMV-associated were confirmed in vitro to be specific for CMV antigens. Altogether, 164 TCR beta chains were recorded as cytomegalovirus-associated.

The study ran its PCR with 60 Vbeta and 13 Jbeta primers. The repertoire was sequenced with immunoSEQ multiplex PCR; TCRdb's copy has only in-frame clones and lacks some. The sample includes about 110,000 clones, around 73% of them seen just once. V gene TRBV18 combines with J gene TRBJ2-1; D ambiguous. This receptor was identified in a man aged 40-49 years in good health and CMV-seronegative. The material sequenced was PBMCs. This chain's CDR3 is CASSPQQVDNEQFF. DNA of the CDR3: TGTGCCAGCTCACCCCAGCAGGTAGACAATGAGCAGTTCTTC.